The 31 T cell receptor beta chains presented below share a single source sample, sequenced in a study of blood T cell repertoires in COVID-19. Libraries were prepared by immunoSEQ multiplex PCR; TCRdb keeps only in-frame clonotypes and omits some of them. In the table there are approximately 350,000 clones, about four fifths of which are singletons. Sequencing was carried out using PBMCs or T cells enriched from blood (not recorded which). These receptors were taken from a woman aged 45-65 years who had recovered from COVID-19.

This sequence joins TRBV3-1 (or the pseudogene TRBV3-2) and TRBJ1-4, with a tentative D call TRBD1 (5 bases). The CDR3 covers 15 residues. CDR1 and CDR2 from the germline V gene are LGHDT and YNNKEL (reference sequence). Trimming cost V 4 bases and J 10 bases, with 19 bases left between them. CDR3 region: CASSLDRTVQGKLFF. The CDR3 region has the DNA TGTGCCAGCAGCCTTGACCGGACGGTTCAGGGAAAACTGTTTTTT.

This chain joins TRBV30 and TRBJ1-1; D may be TRBD1 (5 bases). The CDR3 sequence is 13 residues long. CDR1 is GTSNPN and CDR2 is SVGIG in the germline V gene (reference sequence). V was pared by 7 bases and J by 3 bases, with 15 bases between. CDR3 in DNA: TGTGCCTCTGCGGCGGACATGGACACTGAAGCTTTCTTT. It translates to CASAADMDTEAFF.

This chain joins TRBV30 and TRBJ1-1; TRBD1 matches at 7 bases. The CDR3 contains 11 residues. CDR1 and CDR2 (germline): GTSNPN, SVGIG (reference sequence). J lost 12 bases, V lost 0 bases, and 4 bases had no gene match. The CDR3 DNA reads as TGTGCCTGGAGTGTACTGACAGGGTCTTTCTTT. As protein: CAWSVLTGSFF.

The chain combines TRBV4-1 with TRBJ2-1; 9 bases match TRBD2. CDR3 length equals 17 residues. Germline-derived CDR1 and CDR2 are MGHRA and YSYEKL. V dropped 5 bases and J dropped 6; count of bases not matched to a gene: 14. CDR3 amino acids: CASSNSLAGVPINEQFF. In DNA, the CDR3 is TGCGCCAGCAGCAATTCCTTAGCGGGAGTACCCATCAATGAGCAGTTCTTC.

V is TRBV5-1 and J is TRBJ2-1; maybe TRBD1 (5 bases). Deletions cut 6 bases from V and 8 bases from J, with 12 bases between. This CDR3 spans 12 amino acids. Germline-derived CDR1 and CDR2 are SGHRS and YFSETQ. The CDR3 DNA is TGCGCCAGCACCGACAGTCAGGATGAGCAGTTCTTC. This sequence encodes CASTDSQDEQFF.

The chain employs TRBV5-8 and TRBJ2-7; D possibly corresponds to TRBD2 (5 bases). Trimming stripped 4 bases from V and 4 bases from J, with 6 bases between. The CDR3 spans 11 residues. The V gene's germline CDR1 is SGHTS and CDR2 YDEGEE. This CDR3 reads CASSIAYEQYF. DNA for the CDR3: TGTGCCAGCAGCATAGCGTACGAGCAGTACTTC.

The chain uses TRBV10-3 and TRBJ2-3, with D perhaps matching TRBD2 (5 bases). The germline CDR1 and CDR2 sequences are ENHRY and SYGVKD. This CDR3 contains 14 residues. V was shortened by 4 bases and J by 5 bases, with 13 bases between the two germline ends. The CDR3 DNA reads as TGTGCCATCAGTGGCAAGGACTCTTTAGATACGCAGTATTTT. It is translated as CAISGKDSLDTQYF.

In this sample, this clone turned up once. The chain recombines TRBV5-1 with TRBJ1-1, with 9 bases that match TRBD1. The length of the CDR3 is 15 residues. With 2 bases clipped from V and 4 bases from J, the junction kept 6 bases outside the gene matches. Germline loops: CDR1 SGHRS, CDR2 YFSETQ. The CDR3 sequence: CASSFTGGAVTEAFF. The CDR3 DNA reads TGCGCCAGCAGCTTTACAGGGGGCGCTGTCACTGAAGCTTTCTTT. The whole variable domain, filled in from reference TRBV5-1 and TRBJ1-1, reads KAGVTQTPRYLIKTRGQQVTLSCSPISGHRSVSWYQQTPGQGLQFLFEYFSETQRNKGNFPGRFSGRQFSNSRSEMNVSTLELGDSALYLCASSFTGGAVTEAFFGQGTRLTVV.

About this clone itself: Additional DNA sequences in this sample encode the identical CDR3. The J gene is TRBJ1-2, the V gene TRBV18; 10 bases are a match to TRBD1. J lost 2 bases, V lost 3 bases, and 0 bases had no gene match. The CDR3 is made up of 14 amino acids. Germline CDR1 reads KGHSH; CDR2 reads LQKENI. CDR3 sequence (DNA): TGTGCCAGCTCACCGACAGGGGGCAACTATGGCTACACCTTC. The encoded protein is CASSPTGGNYGYTF.

The CDR3 is CASSKGGRGFPSTDTQYF. Written as DNA, the CDR3 is TGTGCCAGCAGCAAAGGAGGGAGGGGGTTCCCCAGCACAGATACGCAGTATTTT. The chain carries TRBV21-1 and TRBJ2-3; the table assigns TRBD2, which was not confirmed against the DNA. TRBV21-1 is a pseudogene locus. The CDR3 totals 18 residues.

The gene calls are TRBV30 and TRBJ1-5; D gene uncertain. Germline loops: CDR1 GTSNPN, CDR2 SVGIG (reference sequence). This CDR3 is built from 14 residues. Trimming cost V 1 base and J 3 bases, with 10 bases left between them. DNA of the CDR3: TGTGCCTGGAGTGCTATAGAATTCAATCAGCCCCAGCATTTT. Protein sequence: CAWSAIEFNQPQHF.

The chain carries TRBV19 and TRBJ2-3, with D uncertain. Germline CDR1 and CDR2: LNHDA and SQIVND (reference sequence). The CDR3 runs 15 residues. V was clipped by 3 bases and J by 0 bases, with 10 bases between them. CDR3 bases: TGTGCCAGTAGTATTGGGCCAAGCAGCACAGATACGCAGTATTTT. Translating gives CASSIGPSSTDTQYF.

The chain uses TRBV2 and TRBJ1-1, with D possibly being TRBD1 (5 bases). Germline-derived CDR1 and CDR2 are SNHLY and FYNNEI. The V end was cut by 6 bases, the J end by 1 base, with 12 bases between. This CDR3 comprises 14 residues. The CDR3 spells CASRVGGWNTEAFF. CDR3 coding DNA: TGTGCCAGCAGGGTCGGGGGGTGGAACACTGAAGCTTTCTTT.

The V gene is TRBV19, the J gene TRBJ2-2, with D uncertain. CDR1 is LNHDA, CDR2 SQIVND, per germline (reference sequence). V shed 6 bases and J shed 7 bases, with 12 bases lying between them. The CDR3 covers 13 residues. CDR3 in DNA: TGTGCCAGTAGCTTACTCGGTGGCGGGGAGCTGTTTTTT. Translating gives CASSLLGGGELFF.

The DNA of the CDR3 is TGTGCCAGTACCCCAGGGGGATGGGGCTACACCTTC. This gives the protein CASTPGGWGYTF. This sequence joins TRBV19 and TRBJ1-2, with 7 bases that match TRBD1. This CDR3 has 12 amino acids. CDR1 and CDR2 from the germline V gene are LNHDA and SQIVND (reference sequence). Trimming cost V 7 bases and J 8 bases; bases outside gene matches: 7. The full variable domain, rest sourced from reference TRBV19 and TRBJ1-2, is DGGITQSPKYLFRKEGQNVTLSCEQNLNHDAMYWYRQDPGQGLRLIYYSQIVNDFQKGDIAEGYSVSREKKESFPLTVTSAQKNPTAFYLCASTPGGWGYTFGSGTRLTVV.

The gene calls are TRBV9 and TRBJ2-7, with 8 bases that match TRBD2. Trimming took 4 bases from V and 0 from J; bases not matched to a gene: 15. CDR1 is SGDLS and CDR2 is YYNGEE in the germline V gene. This CDR3 comprises 18 residues. This chain's CDR3 is CASSPSGGLGAHSYEQYF. CDR3 coding DNA: TGTGCCAGCAGCCCATCGGGGGGGCTCGGGGCCCACTCCTACGAGCAGTACTTC.

This chain uses TRBV19 with TRBJ1-2, with D unresolved. The ends were cut back, 5 bases at V and 0 bases at J, with 10 bases in the middle. Germline V gene lookup returns CDR1 LNHDA and CDR2 SQIVND (reference sequence). This CDR3 is built from 14 residues. The CDR3 sequence is CASSFQFSNYGYTF. In DNA form, the CDR3 reads TGTGCCAGTAGTTTCCAGTTCTCTAACTATGGCTACACCTTC.

The V call is TRBV5-4, the J call TRBJ2-2; D gene uncertain. V shed 0 bases and J shed 6 bases, with 3 bases lying between them. CDR1 is SGHNT, CDR2 YYREEE, per germline (reference sequence). The CDR3 has 12 residues. This CDR3 reads CASSLVAGELFF. The CDR3 region has the DNA TGTGCCAGCAGCTTGGTCGCCGGGGAGCTGTTTTTT.

The J gene is TRBJ2-5, the V gene TRBV30; TRBD1 is a possible D gene (6 bases). Germline V CDR1 and CDR2: GTSNPN, SVGIG (reference sequence). This CDR3 is 12 amino acids long. The V and J ends lost 2 bases and 5 bases respectively, with 9 bases between them. The CDR3 sequence is CAWSWGQETQYF. In nucleotides, the CDR3 is TGTGCCTGGAGTTGGGGGCAGGAGACCCAGTACTTC.

The chain joins TRBV27 to TRBJ1-2, with D uncertain. V was trimmed by 2 bases and J by 3 bases, leaving 7 bases between them. Germline V gives CDR1 MNHEY, CDR2 SMNVEV (reference sequence). CDR3 length: 13 amino acids. Here the CDR3 DNA reads TGTGCCAGCAGTTTAGATCAGGACTATGGCTACACCTTC. As protein: CASSLDQDYGYTF.

V gene TRBV9 combines with J gene TRBJ1-2, with TRBD1 identical over 10 bases. V lost 4 bases, J lost 4 bases, and 7 bases stayed unmatched. This CDR3 region has 15 residues. Germline V gene lookup returns CDR1 SGDLS and CDR2 YYNGEE. The CDR3, as DNA: TGTGCCAGCAGCCTATCGACAGGGGGCCCCTATGGCTACACCTTC. It codes for CASSLSTGGPYGYTF.

This clone was seen a single time. The V and J genes are TRBV28 and TRBJ2-1, with 7 bases aligning to TRBD2. With V trimmed by 3 bases and J by 4 bases, 6 bases remained unmatched. CDR3 size: 15 residues. CDR1 and CDR2 from the germline V gene are MDHEN and SYDVKM. This chain's CDR3 is CASSFGSGLYNEQFF. CDR3 nucleotides: TGTGCCAGCAGTTTCGGTAGCGGGCTATACAATGAGCAGTTCTTC.

This clone was seen repeatedly, ten times or more. This rearrangement joins TRBV7-2 to TRBJ1-4, with D perhaps matching TRBD1 (5 bases). This CDR3 is 15 amino acids long. Trimming left V 5 bases short and J 6 bases short, with 16 bases between. Germline CDR1 SGHTA, CDR2 FQGNSA. The CDR3: CASSHRTILDEKLFF. CDR3 bases: TGTGCCAGCAGCCACAGGACGATCCTGGATGAAAAACTGTTTTTT.

Written as DNA, the CDR3 is TGTGCCAGCAGCTTTTGGACTAGCGGGGGGTACAATGAGCAGTTCTTC. Amino acid sequence: CASSFWTSGGYNEQFF. The chain carries TRBV5-6 and TRBJ2-1, with 14 bases aligning to TRBD2. This CDR3 comprises 16 residues. After removal of 2 bases from V and 4 bases from J, the junction contained 2 bases not matched to a gene. Germline values: CDR1 SGHDT, CDR2 YYEEEE.

This clone was observed a single time. The chain combines TRBV3-1 (or the pseudogene TRBV3-2) with TRBJ2-2; 11 bases agree with TRBD2. V shed 1 base and J 10 bases; nucleotides not matched to a gene: 8. This CDR3 is 16 amino acids long. CDR1 and CDR2 from the germline V gene are LGHDT and YNNKEL (reference sequence). CDR3 nucleotides: TGTGCCAGCAGCCAAGGGGGACTAGCGGCTGTAGAGGAGCTGTTTTTT. It codes for CASSQGGLAAVEELFF.

This chain joins TRBV4-1 and TRBJ1-2; D might be TRBD1 (6 bases). Germline CDR1 is MGHRA and CDR2 is YSYEKL. CDR3 length: 14 amino acids. V was shortened by 1 base and J by 4 bases, with 10 bases between the two germline ends. The CDR3 DNA reads TGCGCCAGCAGCCAAGGTACAGGGCTCTATGGCTACACCTTC. Its protein product is CASSQGTGLYGYTF.

V and J are TRBV14 and TRBJ1-1; 8 bases agree with TRBD1. V lost 4 bases and J lost 10; bases outside the gene matches: 2. From germline, CDR1 is SGHDN and CDR2 FVKESK. The CDR3 sequence is 11 residues long. This CDR3 is CASSPGTGAFF. Here the CDR3 DNA reads TGTGCCAGCAGCCCCGGGACAGGAGCTTTCTTT. The complete variable domain, with remaining parts taken from reference TRBV14 and TRBJ1-1, reads EAGVTQFPSHSVIEKGQTVTLRCDPISGHDNLYWYRRVMGKEIKFLLHFVKESKQDESGMPNNRFLAERTGGTYSTLKVQPAELEDSGVYFCASSPGTGAFFGQGTRLTVV.

The rearrangement links TRBV7-3 to TRBJ1-4; 7 bases align to TRBD1. Germline trimming cut 5 bases from V and 4 bases from J; bases unmatched to any gene: 10. This CDR3 is built from 16 residues. Germline CDR1 is SGHTA and CDR2 is FQGTGA. CDR3 protein: CASSQPRGQSNEKLFF. The CDR3 DNA reads as TGTGCCAGCAGCCAACCCCGGGGACAGAGTAATGAAAAACTGTTTTTT.

This clone was counted a single time. This chain joins TRBV7-2 and TRBJ1-1; a weak D match, TRBD1 (5 bases). V lost 2 bases and J lost 5, with 18 bases in between. Per germline, CDR1 SGHTA and CDR2 FQGNSA. The CDR3 is 16 residues long. The CDR3 is CASSLQYGGLRTEAFF. The CDR3 DNA sequence: TGTGCCAGCAGCTTACAGTATGGGGGGTTGAGGACTGAAGCTTTCTTT.

The genes are TRBV7-9 and TRBJ1-4; weak D call: TRBD1 (6 bases). The CDR3 runs 12 residues. V was shortened by 5 bases and J by 14 bases, with 15 bases between the two germline ends. CDR1 and CDR2 from the germline V gene are SEHNR and FQNEAQ (reference sequence). In nucleotides, the CDR3 is TGTGCCAGCAGCCGCTCACAGGGCGGCCTGTTTTTT. Translated: CASSRSQGGLFF.

The V call is TRBV5-1, the J call TRBJ2-1; 11 bases agree with TRBD2. CDR1 and CDR2 (germline): SGHRS, YFSETQ. V dropped 3 bases and J dropped 6; count of bases not matched to a gene: 11. The CDR3 sequence is 17 residues long. CDR3 sequence: CASSSGLADRTPNEQFF. The CDR3 DNA follows: TGCGCCAGCAGCTCGGGACTAGCGGACCGGACCCCCAATGAGCAGTTCTTC.